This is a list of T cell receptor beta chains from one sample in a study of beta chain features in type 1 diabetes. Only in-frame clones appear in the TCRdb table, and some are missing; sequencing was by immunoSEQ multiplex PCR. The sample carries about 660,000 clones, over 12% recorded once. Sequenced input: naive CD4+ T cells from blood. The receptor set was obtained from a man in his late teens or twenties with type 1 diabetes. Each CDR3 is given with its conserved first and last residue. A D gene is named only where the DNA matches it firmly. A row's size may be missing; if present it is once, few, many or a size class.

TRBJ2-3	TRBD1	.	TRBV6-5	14	CASSQRGPSDTQYF	TGTGCCAGCTCTCAGAGGGGGCCCTCAGATACGCAGTATTTT
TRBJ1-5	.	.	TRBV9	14	CASSVEAIHQPQHF	TGTGCCAGCAGCGTAGAGGCCATTCATCAGCCCCAGCATTTT
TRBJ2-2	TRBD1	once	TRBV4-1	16	CASSQGGTGYTGELFF	TGCGCCAGCAGCCAAGGTGGGACAGGGTACACCGGGGAGCTGTTTTTT
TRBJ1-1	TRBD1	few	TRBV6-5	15	CASRGQGARGTEAFF	TGTGCCAGCAGGGGACAGGGGGCAAGGGGAACTGAAGCTTTCTTT
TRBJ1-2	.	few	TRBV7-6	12	CASSFYRDGYTF	TGTGCCAGCAGTTTTTACAGGGATGGCTACACCTTC
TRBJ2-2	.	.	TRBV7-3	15	CASSFGNRDTGELFF	TGTGCCAGCAGCTTCGGGAACAGGGACACCGGGGAGCTGTTTTTT
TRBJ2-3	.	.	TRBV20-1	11	CSALHQDTQYF	TGCAGTGCTCTTCATCAGGATACGCAGTATTTT
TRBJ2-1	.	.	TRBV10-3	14	CAISEFGLAEEQFF	TGTGCCATCAGTGAGTTCGGGTTAGCGGAAGAGCAGTTCTTC
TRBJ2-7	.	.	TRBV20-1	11	CSALGGHEQYF	TGCAGTGCCCTGGGTGGCCACGAGCAGTACTTC
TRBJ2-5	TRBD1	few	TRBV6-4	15	CASSDSLQGQETQYF	TGTGCCAGCAGTGATTCGCTACAGGGGCAAGAGACCCAGTACTTC
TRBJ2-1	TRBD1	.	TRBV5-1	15	CASASGTGRKGEQFF	TGCGCCAGCGCCTCCGGGACAGGGAGGAAGGGTGAGCAGTTCTTC